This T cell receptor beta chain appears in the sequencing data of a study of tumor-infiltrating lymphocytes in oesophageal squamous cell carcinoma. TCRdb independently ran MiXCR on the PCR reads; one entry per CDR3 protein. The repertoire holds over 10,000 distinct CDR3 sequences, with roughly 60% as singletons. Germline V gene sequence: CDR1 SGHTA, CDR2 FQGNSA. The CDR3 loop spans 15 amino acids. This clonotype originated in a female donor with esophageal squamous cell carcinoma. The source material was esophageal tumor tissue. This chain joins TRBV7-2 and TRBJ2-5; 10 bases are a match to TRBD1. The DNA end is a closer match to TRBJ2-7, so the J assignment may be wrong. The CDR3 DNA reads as TGTGCCAGCAGCTCCCTCCGGGACAGGGGCACCGAGCAGTACTTC. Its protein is CASSSLRDRGTEQYF.